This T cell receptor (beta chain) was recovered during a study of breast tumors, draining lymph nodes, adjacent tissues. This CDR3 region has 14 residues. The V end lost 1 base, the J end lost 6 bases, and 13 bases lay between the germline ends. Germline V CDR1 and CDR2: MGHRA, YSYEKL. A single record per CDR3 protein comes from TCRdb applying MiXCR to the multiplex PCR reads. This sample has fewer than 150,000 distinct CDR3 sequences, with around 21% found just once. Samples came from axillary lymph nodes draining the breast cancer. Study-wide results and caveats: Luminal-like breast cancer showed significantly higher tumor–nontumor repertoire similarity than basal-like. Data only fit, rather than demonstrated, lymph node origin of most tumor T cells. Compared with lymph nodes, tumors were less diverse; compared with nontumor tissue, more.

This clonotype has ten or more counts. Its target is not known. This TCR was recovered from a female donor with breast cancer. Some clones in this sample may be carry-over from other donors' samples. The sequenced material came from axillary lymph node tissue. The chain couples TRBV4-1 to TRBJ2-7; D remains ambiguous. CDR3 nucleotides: TGCGCCAGCAGCCAAGTCTCCGGGTTAGGCGAGCAGTACTTC. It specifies CASSQVSGLGEQYF.